Listed below are T cell receptor beta chains from one sample, sequenced in a study of Graves' ophthalmopathy and Graves' hyperthyroidism. TCRdb independently ran MiXCR on the multiplex PCR reads; one entry per CDR3 protein. In the table there are some 390,000 distinct CDR3 sequences, around 20% of which are singletons. The sample consisted of peripheral blood. Source of these receptors: a woman under 30 with Graves' ophthalmopathy. The CDR3 runs from the conserved cysteine through the conserved F or W. D genes are given only for firm matches. Clone size appears in some rows only: once, few, many, or a class for an expanded clone.

CDR3aa: CVAGGQGEETQYF
CDR3nt: TGTGTCGCGGGTGGACAGGGGGAAGAGACCCAGTACTTC
abundance: many
j_gene: TRBJ2-5
v_gene: TRBV28
d_gene: TRBD1

CDR3aa: CASSHNLLQGYEQYF
CDR3nt: TGTGCCAGCAGCCATAACCTTCTACAGGGCTACGAGCAGTACTTC
abundance: many
j_gene: TRBJ2-7
v_gene: TRBV6-2/TRBV6-3
d_gene: NA

CDR3aa: CASRRGEWETQYF
CDR3nt: TGTGCCAGCAGGCGCGGAGAATGGGAGACCCAGTACTTC
abundance: few
j_gene: TRBJ2-5
v_gene: TRBV7-9
d_gene: NA

CDR3aa: CASSPGLARYEQYF
CDR3nt: TGTGCCAGCAGCCCGGGACTAGCACGGTACGAGCAGTACTTC
abundance: NA
j_gene: TRBJ2-7
v_gene: TRBV28
d_gene: TRBD2

CDR3aa: CSATRTSGSPKNIQYF
CDR3nt: TGCAGTGCTACCCGGACTAGCGGGAGCCCCAAAAACATTCAGTACTTC
abundance: many
j_gene: TRBJ2-4
v_gene: TRBV20-1
d_gene: TRBD2

CDR3aa: CASSLESRPQETQYF
CDR3nt: TGTGCCAGCAGCTTAGAATCCAGACCCCAAGAGACCCAGTACTTC
abundance: many
j_gene: TRBJ2-5
v_gene: TRBV7-9
d_gene: NA

CDR3aa: CASSPDPTGGDYTF
CDR3nt: TGTGCCAGCAGCCCAGACCCCACAGGGGGAGACTACACCTTC
abundance: many
j_gene: TRBJ1-2
v_gene: TRBV13
d_gene: TRBD1

CDR3aa: CASRGQSLSGTEAFF
CDR3nt: TGTGCCAGCAGGGGACAGAGTCTATCGGGCACTGAAGCTTTCTTT
abundance: NA
j_gene: TRBJ1-1
v_gene: TRBV2
d_gene: TRBD1

CDR3aa: CASSEIQGAIPYEQYF
CDR3nt: TGTGCCAGCAGTGAGATACAGGGGGCGATTCCCTACGAGCAGTACTTC
abundance: NA
j_gene: TRBJ2-7
v_gene: TRBV6-1
d_gene: TRBD1

CDR3aa: CASSLPTGGGNTEAFF
CDR3nt: TGTGCCAGCAGTTTGCCGACAGGGGGAGGGAACACTGAAGCTTTCTTT
abundance: NA
j_gene: TRBJ1-1
v_gene: TRBV28
d_gene: TRBD1

CDR3aa: CASKGVGGYGYTF
CDR3nt: TGTGCCAGCAAGGGGGTCGGCGGGTATGGCTACACCTTC
abundance: many
j_gene: TRBJ1-2
v_gene: TRBV6-5
d_gene: NA

CDR3aa: CASSSANRASNQPQHF
CDR3nt: TGTGCCAGCAGTTCCGCCAACCGGGCTAGCAATCAGCCCCAGCATTTT
abundance: NA
j_gene: TRBJ1-5
v_gene: TRBV28
d_gene: NA

CDR3aa: CASRSGSFEQYF
CDR3nt: TGTGCCAGCCGGAGCGGGAGTTTCGAGCAGTACTTC
abundance: NA
j_gene: TRBJ2-7
v_gene: TRBV6-2/TRBV6-3
d_gene: TRBD2

CDR3aa: CASSQGQGRNQPQHF
CDR3nt: TGTGCCAGCAGCCAGGGACAGGGGCGCAATCAGCCCCAGCATTTT
abundance: few
j_gene: TRBJ1-5
v_gene: TRBV14
d_gene: TRBD1

CDR3aa: CASTGQGDGYTF
CDR3nt: TGCGCCAGCACCGGACAGGGGGATGGCTACACCTTC
abundance: many
j_gene: TRBJ1-2
v_gene: TRBV5-1
d_gene: TRBD1

CDR3aa: CASSQTPYENTGELFF
CDR3nt: TGCGCCAGCAGCCAAACCCCCTATGAGAACACCGGGGAGCTGTTTTTT
abundance: NA
j_gene: TRBJ2-2
v_gene: TRBV4-3
d_gene: NA

CDR3aa: CASSQDRLAGGSYEQYF
CDR3nt: TGCGCCAGCAGCCAAGATCGGCTAGCGGGAGGGTCCTACGAGCAGTACTTC
abundance: many
j_gene: TRBJ2-7
v_gene: TRBV4-1
d_gene: TRBD2

CDR3aa: CASREDRGEGYTF
CDR3nt: TGTGCCAGCAGGGAGGACAGGGGAGAGGGCTACACCTTC
abundance: NA
j_gene: TRBJ1-2
v_gene: TRBV2
d_gene: TRBD1

CDR3aa: CSVDATTETQYF
CDR3nt: TGCAGCGTTGACGCCACTACCGAGACCCAGTACTTC
abundance: many
j_gene: TRBJ2-5
v_gene: TRBV29-1
d_gene: NA

CDR3aa: CASRRGGSEAFF
CDR3nt: TGTGCCAGCAGGCGCGGGGGGTCTGAAGCTTTCTTT
abundance: many
j_gene: TRBJ1-1
v_gene: TRBV6-1
d_gene: NA

CDR3aa: CASSYFRGPYEQYF
CDR3nt: TGTGCCAGCAGCTATTTTAGGGGGCCCTACGAGCAGTACTTC
abundance: many
j_gene: TRBJ2-7
v_gene: TRBV11-2
d_gene: TRBD1

CDR3aa: CASSLSSWAGAFEAFF
CDR3nt: TGTGCCAGTAGTCTCTCCTCCTGGGCAGGCGCTTTTGAAGCTTTCTTT
abundance: many
j_gene: TRBJ1-1
v_gene: TRBV19
d_gene: NA

CDR3aa: CASSLGWDRYEQYF
CDR3nt: TGCGCCAGCAGCTTGGGATGGGACCGCTACGAGCAGTACTTC
abundance: many
j_gene: TRBJ2-7
v_gene: TRBV5-1
d_gene: NA

CDR3aa: CSARRTPEEAFF
CDR3nt: TGCAGTGCTAGACGGACGCCGGAAGAAGCTTTCTTT
abundance: many
j_gene: TRBJ1-1
v_gene: TRBV20-1
d_gene: NA

CDR3aa: CASSLSGGDQPQHF
CDR3nt: TGTGCCAGCAGCTTATCCGGGGGGGACCAGCCCCAGCATTTT
abundance: many
j_gene: TRBJ1-5
v_gene: TRBV7-3
d_gene: NA